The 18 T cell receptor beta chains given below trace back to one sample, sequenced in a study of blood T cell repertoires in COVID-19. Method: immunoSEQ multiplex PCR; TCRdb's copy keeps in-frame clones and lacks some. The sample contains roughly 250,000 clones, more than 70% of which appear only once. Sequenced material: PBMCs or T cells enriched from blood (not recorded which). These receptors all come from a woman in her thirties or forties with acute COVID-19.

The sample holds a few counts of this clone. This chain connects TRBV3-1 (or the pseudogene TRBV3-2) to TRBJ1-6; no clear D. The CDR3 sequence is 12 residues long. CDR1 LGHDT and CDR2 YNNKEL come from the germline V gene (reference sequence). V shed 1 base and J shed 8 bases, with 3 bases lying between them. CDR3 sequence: CASSQGDSPLHF. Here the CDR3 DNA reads TGTGCCAGCAGCCAAGGAGATTCACCCCTCCACTTT.

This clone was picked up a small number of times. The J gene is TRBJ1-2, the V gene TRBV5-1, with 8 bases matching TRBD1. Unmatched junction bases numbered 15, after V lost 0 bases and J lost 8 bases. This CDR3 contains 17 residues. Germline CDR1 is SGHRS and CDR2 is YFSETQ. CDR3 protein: CASSLGMGQDHYGGYTF. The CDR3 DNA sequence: TGCGCCAGCAGCTTGGGAATGGGACAGGACCACTATGGAGGCTACACCTTC.

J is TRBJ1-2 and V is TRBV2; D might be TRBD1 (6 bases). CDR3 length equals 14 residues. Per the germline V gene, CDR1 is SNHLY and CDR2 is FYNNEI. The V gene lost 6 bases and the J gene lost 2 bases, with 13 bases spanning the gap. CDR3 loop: CASRERQGNYGYTF. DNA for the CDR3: TGTGCCAGCAGGGAAAGGCAGGGGAACTATGGCTACACCTTC. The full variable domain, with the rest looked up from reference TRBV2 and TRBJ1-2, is EPEVTQTPSHQVTQMGQEVILRCVPISNHLYFYWYRQILGQKVEFLVSFYNNEISEKSEIFDDQFSVERPDGSNFTLKIRSTKLEDSAMYFCASRERQGNYGYTFGSGTRLTVV.

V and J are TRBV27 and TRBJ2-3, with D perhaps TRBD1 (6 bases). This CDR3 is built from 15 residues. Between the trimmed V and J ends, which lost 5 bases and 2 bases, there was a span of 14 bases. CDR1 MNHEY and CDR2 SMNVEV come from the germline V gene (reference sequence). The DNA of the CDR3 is TGTGCCAGCAGTAGCCGACAGGTTCACACAGATACGCAGTATTTT. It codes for CASSSRQVHTDTQYF.

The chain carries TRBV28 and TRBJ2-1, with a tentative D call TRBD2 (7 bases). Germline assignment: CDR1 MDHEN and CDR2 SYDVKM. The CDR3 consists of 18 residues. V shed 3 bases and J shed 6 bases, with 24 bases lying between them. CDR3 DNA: TGTGCCAGCAGTTTGGCCGGGGGCGGGAGAGGTTCCCCCAATGAGCAGTTCTTC. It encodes CASSLAGGGRGSPNEQFF.

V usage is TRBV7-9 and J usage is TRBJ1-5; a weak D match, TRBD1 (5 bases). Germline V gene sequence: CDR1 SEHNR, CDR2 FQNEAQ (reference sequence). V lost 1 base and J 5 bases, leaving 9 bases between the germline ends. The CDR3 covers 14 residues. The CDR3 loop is CASSLESGDQPQHF. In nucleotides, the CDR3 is TGTGCCAGCAGCTTAGAATCGGGGGATCAGCCCCAGCATTTT.

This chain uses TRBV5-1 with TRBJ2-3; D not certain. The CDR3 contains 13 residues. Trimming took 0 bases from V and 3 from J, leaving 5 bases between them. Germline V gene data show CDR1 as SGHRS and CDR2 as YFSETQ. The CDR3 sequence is CASSLDRTDTQYF. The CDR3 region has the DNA TGCGCCAGCAGCTTGGACAGAACAGATACGCAGTATTTT.

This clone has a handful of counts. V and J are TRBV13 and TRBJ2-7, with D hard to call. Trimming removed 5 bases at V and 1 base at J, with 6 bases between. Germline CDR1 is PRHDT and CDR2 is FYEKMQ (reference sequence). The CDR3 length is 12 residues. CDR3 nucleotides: TGTGCCAGCAGCCAGAATTCCTACGAGCAGTACTTC. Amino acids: CASSQNSYEQYF.

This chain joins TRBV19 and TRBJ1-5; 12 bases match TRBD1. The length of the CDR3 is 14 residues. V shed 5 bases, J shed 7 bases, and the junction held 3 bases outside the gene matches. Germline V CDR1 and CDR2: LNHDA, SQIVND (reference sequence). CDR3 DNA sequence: TGTGCCAGTAGTCTCGGGACAGGGGGCCAGCCCCAGCATTTT. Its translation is CASSLGTGGQPQHF.

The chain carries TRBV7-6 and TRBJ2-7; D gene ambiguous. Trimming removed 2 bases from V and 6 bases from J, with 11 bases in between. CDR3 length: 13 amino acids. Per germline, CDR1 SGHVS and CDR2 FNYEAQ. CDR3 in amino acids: CASSLSVSGEQYF. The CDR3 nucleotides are TGTGCCAGCAGCTTATCGGTCTCAGGCGAGCAGTACTTC.

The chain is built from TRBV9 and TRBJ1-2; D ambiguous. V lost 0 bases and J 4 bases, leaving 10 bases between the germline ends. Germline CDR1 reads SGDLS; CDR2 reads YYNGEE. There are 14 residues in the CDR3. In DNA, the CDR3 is TGTGCCAGCAGCGTAGATCCGGGAACCTATGGCTACACCTTC. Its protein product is CASSVDPGTYGYTF.

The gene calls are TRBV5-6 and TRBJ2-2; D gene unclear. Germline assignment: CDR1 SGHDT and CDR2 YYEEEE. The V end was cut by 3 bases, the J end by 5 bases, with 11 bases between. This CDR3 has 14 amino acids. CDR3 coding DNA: TGTGCCAGCAGCTCCTCGGTCTTGACCGGGGAGCTGTTTTTT. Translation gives CASSSSVLTGELFF.

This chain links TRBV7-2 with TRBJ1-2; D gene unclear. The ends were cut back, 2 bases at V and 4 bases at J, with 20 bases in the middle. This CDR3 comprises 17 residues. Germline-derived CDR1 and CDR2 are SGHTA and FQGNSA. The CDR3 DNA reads TGTGCCAGCAGCTTAACGTCGGGTGTCTCAAAACCCTATGGCTACACCTTC. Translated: CASSLTSGVSKPYGYTF.

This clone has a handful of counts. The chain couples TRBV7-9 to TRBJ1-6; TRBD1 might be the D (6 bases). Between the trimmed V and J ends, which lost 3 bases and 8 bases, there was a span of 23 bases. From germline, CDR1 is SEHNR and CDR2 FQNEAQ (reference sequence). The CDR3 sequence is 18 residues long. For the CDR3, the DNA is TGTGCCAGCAGCTTCCCCAAAGGGGGGGGCTCTTATGATTCACCCCTCCACTTT. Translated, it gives CASSFPKGGGSYDSPLHF.

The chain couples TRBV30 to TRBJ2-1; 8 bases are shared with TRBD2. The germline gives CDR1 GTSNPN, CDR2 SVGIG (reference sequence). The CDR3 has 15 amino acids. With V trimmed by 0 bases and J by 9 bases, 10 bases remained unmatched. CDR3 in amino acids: CAWSVRGTSPIEQFF. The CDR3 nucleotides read TGTGCCTGGAGTGTACGAGGGACTAGTCCTATTGAGCAGTTCTTC.

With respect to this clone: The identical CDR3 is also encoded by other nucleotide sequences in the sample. The CDR3 loop reads CASSVVQGSTGELFF. The CDR3 bases are TGTGCCAGCAGCGTAGTTCAGGGGAGCACCGGGGAGCTGTTTTTT. The chain carries TRBV9 and TRBJ2-2; a possible D gene is TRBD1 (6 bases). CDR1 is SGDLS, CDR2 YYNGEE, per germline. V was cut by 0 bases and J by 4 bases, with 10 bases left in between. This CDR3 contains 15 residues.

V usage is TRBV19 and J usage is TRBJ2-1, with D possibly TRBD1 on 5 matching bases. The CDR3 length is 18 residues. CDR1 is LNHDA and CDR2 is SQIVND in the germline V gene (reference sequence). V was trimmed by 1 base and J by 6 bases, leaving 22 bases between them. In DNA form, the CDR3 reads TGTGCCAGTAGTATAGGTATTGGCAGGGTAATTCAGTCCAATGAGCAGTTCTTC. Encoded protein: CASSIGIGRVIQSNEQFF.

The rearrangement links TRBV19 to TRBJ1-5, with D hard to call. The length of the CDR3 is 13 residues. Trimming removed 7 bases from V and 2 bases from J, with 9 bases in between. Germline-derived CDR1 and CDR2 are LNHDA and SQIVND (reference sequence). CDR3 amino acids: CASNPGGNQPQHF. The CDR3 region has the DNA TGTGCCAGTAATCCCGGAGGCAATCAGCCCCAGCATTTT.